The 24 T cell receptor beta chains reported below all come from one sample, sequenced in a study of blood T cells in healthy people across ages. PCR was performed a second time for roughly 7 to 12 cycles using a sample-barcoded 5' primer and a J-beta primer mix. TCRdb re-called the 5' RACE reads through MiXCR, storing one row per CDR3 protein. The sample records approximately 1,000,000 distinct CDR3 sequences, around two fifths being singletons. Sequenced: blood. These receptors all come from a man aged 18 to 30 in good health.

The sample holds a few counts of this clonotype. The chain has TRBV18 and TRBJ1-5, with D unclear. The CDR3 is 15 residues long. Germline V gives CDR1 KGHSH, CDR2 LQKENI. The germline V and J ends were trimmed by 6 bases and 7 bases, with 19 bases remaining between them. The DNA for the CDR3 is TGTGCCAGCTCTTCAGCAATCACTCCGAACCAGCCCCAGCATTTT. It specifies CASSSAITPNQPQHF.

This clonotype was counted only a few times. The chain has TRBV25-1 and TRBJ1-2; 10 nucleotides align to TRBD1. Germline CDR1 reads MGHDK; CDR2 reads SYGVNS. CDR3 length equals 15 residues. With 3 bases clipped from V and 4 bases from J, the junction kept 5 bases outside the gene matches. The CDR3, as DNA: TGTGCCAGCAGTGACTACGACAGGGGGCCCTATGGCTACACCTTC. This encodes CASSDYDRGPYGYTF.

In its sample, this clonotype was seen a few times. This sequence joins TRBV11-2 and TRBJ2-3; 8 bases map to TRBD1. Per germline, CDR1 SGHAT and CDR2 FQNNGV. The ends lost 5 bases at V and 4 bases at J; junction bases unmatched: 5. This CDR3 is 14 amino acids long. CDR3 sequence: CASSPGGMADTQYF. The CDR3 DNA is TGTGCCAGCAGCCCAGGGGGCATGGCAGATACGCAGTATTTT.

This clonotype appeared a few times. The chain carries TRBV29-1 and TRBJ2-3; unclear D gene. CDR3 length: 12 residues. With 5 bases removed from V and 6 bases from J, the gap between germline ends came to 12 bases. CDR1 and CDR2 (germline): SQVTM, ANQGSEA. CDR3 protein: CSVLAGDDTQYF. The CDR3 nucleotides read TGCAGCGTTTTAGCTGGTGATGATACGCAGTATTTT.

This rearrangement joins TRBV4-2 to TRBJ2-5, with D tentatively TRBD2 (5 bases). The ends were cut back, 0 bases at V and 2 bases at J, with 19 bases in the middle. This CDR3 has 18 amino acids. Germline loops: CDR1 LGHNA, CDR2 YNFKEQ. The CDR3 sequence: CASSQEPRSPGLQETQYF. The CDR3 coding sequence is TGTGCCAGCAGCCAAGAACCCCGTTCTCCGGGGTTACAAGAGACCCAGTACTTC.

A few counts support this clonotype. The CDR3 reads CASSLGTGVGYGYTF. The DNA of the CDR3 is TGTGCCAGCAGCTTAGGAACAGGGGTCGGCTATGGCTACACCTTC. This chain links TRBV7-9 with TRBJ1-2, with 7 bases identical to TRBD1. Trimming removed 1 base from V and 4 bases from J; junction bases left unmatched: 6. The CDR3 loop spans 15 amino acids. The germline V gene has CDR1 SEHNR and CDR2 FQNEAQ (reference sequence).

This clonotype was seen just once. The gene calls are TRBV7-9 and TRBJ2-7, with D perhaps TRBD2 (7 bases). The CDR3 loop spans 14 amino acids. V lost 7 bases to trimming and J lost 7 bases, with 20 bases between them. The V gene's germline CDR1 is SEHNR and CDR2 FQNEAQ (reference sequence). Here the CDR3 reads CASTGGTSYNEQYF. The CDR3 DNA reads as TGTGCCAGCACCGGGGGGACAAGCTACAATGAGCAGTACTTC.

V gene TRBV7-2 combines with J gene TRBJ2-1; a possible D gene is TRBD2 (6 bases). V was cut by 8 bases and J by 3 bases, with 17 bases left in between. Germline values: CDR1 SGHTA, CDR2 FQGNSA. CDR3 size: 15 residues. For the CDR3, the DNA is TGTGCCAGCCGCCCTTTAGCGGCGCACTACAATGAGCAGTTCTTC. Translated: CASRPLAAHYNEQFF.

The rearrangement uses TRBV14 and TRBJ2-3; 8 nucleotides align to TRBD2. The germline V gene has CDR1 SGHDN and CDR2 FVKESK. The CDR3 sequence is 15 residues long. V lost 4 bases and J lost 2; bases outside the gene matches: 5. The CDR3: CASSRIGGDTDTQYF. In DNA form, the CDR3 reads TGTGCCAGCAGCCGGATCGGGGGGGACACAGATACGCAGTATTTT.

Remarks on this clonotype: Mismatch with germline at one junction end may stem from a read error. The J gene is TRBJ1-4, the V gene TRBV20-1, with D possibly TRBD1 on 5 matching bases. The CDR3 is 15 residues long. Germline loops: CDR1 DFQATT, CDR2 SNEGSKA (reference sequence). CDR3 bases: TGCAGTGCTAGAGGCCCCCCGGGACTGAATGAAAGACTGTTTTTT. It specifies CSARGPPGLNERLFF.

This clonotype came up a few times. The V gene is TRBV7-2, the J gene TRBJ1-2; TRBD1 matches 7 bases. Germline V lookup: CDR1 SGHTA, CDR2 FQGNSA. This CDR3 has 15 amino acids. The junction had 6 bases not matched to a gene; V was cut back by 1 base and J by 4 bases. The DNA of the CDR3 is TGTGCCAGCAGCTTAGACCGGGACAGCAGCTATGGCTACACCTTC. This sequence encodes CASSLDRDSSYGYTF.

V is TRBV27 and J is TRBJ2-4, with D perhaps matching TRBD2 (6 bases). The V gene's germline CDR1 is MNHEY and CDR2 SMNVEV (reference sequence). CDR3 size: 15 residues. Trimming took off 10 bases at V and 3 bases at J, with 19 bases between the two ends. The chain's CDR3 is CATRGEDPGKNIQYF. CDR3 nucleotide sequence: TGTGCCACCCGAGGGGAGGATCCGGGCAAAAACATTCAGTACTTC.

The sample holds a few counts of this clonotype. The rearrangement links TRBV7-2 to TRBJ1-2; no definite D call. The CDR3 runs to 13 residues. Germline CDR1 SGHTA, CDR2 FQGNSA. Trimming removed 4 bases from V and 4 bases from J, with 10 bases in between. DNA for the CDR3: TGTGCCAGCAGCTCCTCCGAGTTCTATGGCTACACCTTC. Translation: CASSSSEFYGYTF.

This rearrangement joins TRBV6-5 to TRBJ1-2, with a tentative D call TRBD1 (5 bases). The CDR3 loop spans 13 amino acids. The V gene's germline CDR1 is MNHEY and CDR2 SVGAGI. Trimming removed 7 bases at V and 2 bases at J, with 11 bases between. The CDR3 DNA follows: TGTGCCAGCAAAGGGACCCAAAACTATGGCTACACCTTC. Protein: CASKGTQNYGYTF.

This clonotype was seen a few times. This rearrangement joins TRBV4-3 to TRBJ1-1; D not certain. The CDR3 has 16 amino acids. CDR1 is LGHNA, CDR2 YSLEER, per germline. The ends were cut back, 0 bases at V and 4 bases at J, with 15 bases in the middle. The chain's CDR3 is CASSQEKGSDLTEAFF. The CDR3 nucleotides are TGCGCCAGCAGCCAAGAAAAAGGGTCCGATCTCACTGAAGCTTTCTTT.

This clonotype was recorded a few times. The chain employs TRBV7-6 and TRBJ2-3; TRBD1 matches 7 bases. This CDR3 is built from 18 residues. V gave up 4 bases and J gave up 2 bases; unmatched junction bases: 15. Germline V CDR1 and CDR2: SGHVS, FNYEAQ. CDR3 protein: CASSSLYRDRLYTDTQYF. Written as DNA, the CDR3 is TGTGCCAGCAGCTCCTTATACCGGGACAGATTATACACAGATACGCAGTATTTT.

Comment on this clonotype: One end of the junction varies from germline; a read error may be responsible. CDR3 loop: CAISESKEAGGCNEQYF. The CDR3 DNA reads as TGTGCTATCAGTGAGTCAAAAGAGGCGGGGGGGTGCAATGAGCAGTACTTC. The chain joins TRBV10-3 to TRBJ2-1, with 9 bases fitting TRBD2. TRBJ2-7 explains the end of the DNA better; the J call may be wrong. Germline CDR1 is ENHRY and CDR2 is SYGVKD. CDR3 length equals 17 residues.

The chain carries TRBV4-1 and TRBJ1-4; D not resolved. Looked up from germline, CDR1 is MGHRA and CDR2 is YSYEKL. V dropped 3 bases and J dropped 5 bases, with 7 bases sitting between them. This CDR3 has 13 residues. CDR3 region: CASSQLGNEKLFF. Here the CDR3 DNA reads TGCGCCAGCAGCCAGTTGGGAAATGAAAAACTGTTTTTT.

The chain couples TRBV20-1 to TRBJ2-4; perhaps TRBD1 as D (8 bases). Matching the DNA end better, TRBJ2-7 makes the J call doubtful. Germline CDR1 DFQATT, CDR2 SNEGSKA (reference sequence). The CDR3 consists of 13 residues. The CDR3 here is CSAPDRGGYEQYF. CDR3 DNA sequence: TGCAGTGCCCCCGACAGGGGAGGGTACGAGCAGTACTTC.

This chain's CDR3 is CASSQYGQGNTDTQYF. CDR3 nucleotides: TGCGCCAGCAGCCAATACGGACAGGGAAACACAGATACGCAGTATTTT. The chain has TRBV4-3 and TRBJ2-3, with 8 bases identical to TRBD1. This CDR3 is 16 amino acids long. Germline CDR1 reads LGHNA; CDR2 reads YSLEER. V was clipped by 2 bases and J by 2 bases; unmatched bases: 6.

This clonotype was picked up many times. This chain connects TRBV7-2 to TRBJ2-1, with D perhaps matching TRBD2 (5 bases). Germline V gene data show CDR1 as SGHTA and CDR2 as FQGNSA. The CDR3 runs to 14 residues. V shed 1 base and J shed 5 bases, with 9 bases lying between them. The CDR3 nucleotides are TGTGCCAGCAGCTTAGGACTACCCAACAATGAGCAGTTCTTC. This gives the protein CASSLGLPNNEQFF.

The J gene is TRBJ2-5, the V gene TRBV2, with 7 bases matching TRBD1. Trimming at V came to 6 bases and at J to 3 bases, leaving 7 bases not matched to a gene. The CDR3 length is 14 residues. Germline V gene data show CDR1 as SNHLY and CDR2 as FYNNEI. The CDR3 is CASSPGTVKETQYF. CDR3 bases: TGTGCCAGCAGCCCCGGGACAGTTAAAGAGACCCAGTACTTC.

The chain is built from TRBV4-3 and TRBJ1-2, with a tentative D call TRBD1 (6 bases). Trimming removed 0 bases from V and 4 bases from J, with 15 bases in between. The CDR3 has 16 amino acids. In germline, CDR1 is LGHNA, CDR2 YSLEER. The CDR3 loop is CASSQDAGLGGYGYTF. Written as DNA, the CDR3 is TGCGCCAGCAGCCAAGATGCGGGATTAGGGGGCTATGGCTACACCTTC.

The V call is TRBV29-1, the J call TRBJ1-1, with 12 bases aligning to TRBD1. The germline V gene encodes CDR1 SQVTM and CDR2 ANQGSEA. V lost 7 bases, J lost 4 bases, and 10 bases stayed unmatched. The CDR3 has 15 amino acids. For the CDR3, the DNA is TGCAGCGGAGTGGGGGGACAGGGGGCTCCCACTGAAGCTTTCTTT. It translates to CSGVGGQGAPTEAFF.